A selection of T cell receptor beta chains follows, all from one sample in a study of T cells in Graves' hyperthyroidism and ophthalmopathy. Each CDR3 protein is one row after TCRdb ran MiXCR on the multiplex PCR reads. The sample lists under 400,000 distinct CDR3 sequences, 15% to 20% occurring once. Sequencing was performed on blood. The receptors come from a woman between 40 and 50 years old with Graves' ophthalmopathy. Both conserved end residues are part of each CDR3. A D gene is named only where the DNA matches it firmly. Clone size is shown for a subset of rows, as once, few, many or a class of expanded clone.

D,size,J,V,CDR3,DNA
TRBD1,many,TRBJ1-3,TRBV6-2/TRBV6-3,CASSSFLPSGTGGALSGNTIYF,TGTGCCAGCAGTTCCTTTCTCCCATCCGGGACAGGGGGCGCATTGTCTGGAAACACCATATATTTT
TRBD1,many,TRBJ1-2,TRBV10-3,CASWDSNGYTF,TGTGCCTCGTGGGACAGCAATGGCTACACCTTC
.,many,TRBJ2-7,TRBV13,CASSPTGSRYEQYF,TGTGCCAGCAGCCCTACAGGGAGCCGATACGAGCAGTACTTC
.,many,TRBJ2-1,TRBV11-3,CASSLAGSRLNNEQFF,TGTGCCAGCAGCTTAGCGGGTAGCCGACTTAACAATGAGCAGTTCTTC
TRBD2,many,TRBJ2-7,TRBV5-1,CASSLGAAAGVYEQYF,TGCGCCAGCAGCTTGGGCGCAGCAGCGGGAGTTTACGAGCAGTACTTC
.,many,TRBJ1-2,TRBV20-1,CSANQIRNYGYTF,TGCAGTGCTAATCAAATCCGGAACTATGGCTACACCTTC
.,.,TRBJ2-7,TRBV30,CALRSEGNSYEQCF,TGTGCCTTAAGGTCGGAGGGGAACTCCTACGAGCAGTGCTTC
TRBD1,many,TRBJ2-7,TRBV6-1,CASRSLTGTGGYEQYF,TGTGCCAGCAGATCTCTTACCGGGACAGGGGGCTACGAGCAGTACTTC
.,many,TRBJ1-2,TRBV12-3/TRBV12-4,CASSSNREKNYGYTF,TGTGCCAGCAGTTCCAACAGGGAAAAGAACTATGGCTACACCTTC
.,many,TRBJ2-5,TRBV7-3,CASSLTGGGLRGGETQYF,TGTGCCAGCAGCTTAACCGGCGGGGGGCTCAGGGGGGGAGAGACCCAGTACTTC
.,many,TRBJ1-2,TRBV6-5,CASSYSQGGRYGYTF,TGTGCCAGCAGTTACTCGCAGGGCGGACGCTATGGCTACACCTTC
.,many,TRBJ2-2,TRBV7-6,CASSLPTGFTGELFF,TGTGCCAGCAGCCTACCCACAGGGTTCACCGGGGAGCTGTTTTTT
TRBD2,once,TRBJ2-7,TRBV28,CASRQIRDYSYEQYF,TGTGCCAGCAGGCAAATCCGGGACTACTCCTACGAGCAGTACTTC
.,many,TRBJ2-5,TRBV3-1,CASNKEHSYGRAETQYF,TGTGCCAGCAACAAAGAACACTCCTACGGCAGGGCAGAGACCCAGTACTTC
.,many,TRBJ2-6,TRBV12-3/TRBV12-4,CASTRWGTGANVLTF,TGTGCCAGCACCAGATGGGGGACTGGGGCCAACGTCCTGACTTTC
TRBD1,many,TRBJ2-5,TRBV12-3/TRBV12-4,CASSTGTVETQYF,TGTGCCAGCAGTACCGGGACAGTAGAGACCCAGTACTTC
.,many,TRBJ1-5,TRBV20-1,CSARGGGGNQPQHF,TGCAGTGCTAGGGGCGGAGGAGGCAATCAGCCCCAGCATTTT
.,many,TRBJ1-2,TRBV30,CAWSGTYGYTF,TGTGCCTGGTCAGGTACCTATGGCTACACCTTC
.,many,TRBJ2-7,TRBV5-1,CASSLELGGYEQYF,TGCGCCAGCAGCTTGGAACTCGGTGGCTACGAGCAGTACTTC
.,many,TRBJ2-5,TRBV19,CASSSTGALETQYF,TGTGCCAGTAGTAGTACCGGGGCCTTGGAGACCCAGTACTTC
TRBD1,.,TRBJ1-2,TRBV28,CASSSPLKPRTGNYGYTF,TGTGCCAGCAGTTCTCCACTTAAACCCCGGACAGGGAACTATGGCTACACCTTC
.,many,TRBJ1-1,TRBV20-1,CSARGLVLTEAFF,TGCAGTGCTAGAGGTCTCGTGTTAACTGAAGCTTTCTTT
TRBD2,many,TRBJ2-5,TRBV28,CASSGLAGLGYETQYF,TGTGCCAGCAGTGGGCTAGCGGGATTGGGATATGAGACCCAGTACTTC
.,many,TRBJ1-2,TRBV10-3,CAISGQAPNYGYTF,TGTGCCATCAGTGGGCAGGCGCCTAACTATGGCTACACCTTC
.,.,TRBJ1-2,TRBV2,CASSENRDGYTF,TGTGCCAGCAGTGAAAACCGGGACGGCTACACCTTC
.,.,TRBJ2-2,TRBV6-1,CASSNLRNTGELFF,TGTGCCAGCAGTAATTTGCGGAACACCGGGGAGCTGTTTTTT
TRBD2,.,TRBJ2-3,TRBV6-1,CASSEGRGGLDTQYF,TGTGCCAGCAGTGAAGGGCGGGGGGGCCTCGATACGCAGTATTTT
.,many,TRBJ1-5,TRBV20-1,CSALGATEADFYSNQPQHF,TGCAGTGCTCTCGGGGCAACTGAAGCCGATTTTTATAGCAATCAGCCCCAGCATTTT
TRBD2,few,TRBJ2-7,TRBV15,CATSRERAGAGYEQYF,TGTGCCACCAGCAGAGAAAGGGCGGGAGCGGGGTACGAGCAGTACTTC
.,.,TRBJ2-5,TRBV6-2/TRBV6-3,CASSYRTVRFETQYF,TGTGCCAGCAGTTACCGGACAGTTCGCTTCGAGACCCAGTACTTC
.,few,TRBJ2-2,TRBV7-9,CASSLAGLPGGELFF,TGTGCCAGCAGCTTAGCGGGACTGCCCGGCGGGGAGCTGTTTTTT
TRBD1,many,TRBJ1-2,TRBV12-3/TRBV12-4,CASSFNRGDGYTF,TGTGCCAGCAGTTTCAACAGGGGAGATGGCTACACCTTC
.,many,TRBJ2-2,TRBV9,CASSPRGGGRPTGELFF,TGTGCCAGCAGCCCCCGTGGGGGGGGCCGACCCACCGGGGAGCTGTTTTTT
.,many,TRBJ2-2,TRBV29-1,CSVLTASTGELFF,TGCAGCGTTTTGACAGCCTCCACCGGGGAGCTGTTTTTT
.,.,TRBJ2-7,TRBV19,CASSMADAYEQYF,TGTGCCAGTAGTATGGCTGACGCCTACGAGCAGTACTTC
TRBD1,many,TRBJ2-7,TRBV10-2,CASARTGALDEQYF,TGCGCCAGCGCACGGACAGGCGCCCTTGACGAGCAGTACTTC
TRBD1,many,TRBJ2-5,TRBV2,CASSLGGRGPTQYF,TGTGCCAGCAGTCTAGGGGGTAGGGGGCCGACCCAGTACTTC
.,many,TRBJ2-7,TRBV12-3/TRBV12-4,CASRRDGSSYEQYF,TGTGCCAGCAGGAGGGACGGGAGCTCCTACGAGCAGTACTTC
.,.,TRBJ2-7,TRBV18,CASSPQSGTYEQYF,TGTGCCAGCTCACCCCAGTCAGGGACCTACGAGCAGTACTTC
.,.,TRBJ2-5,TRBV20-1,CSGGRKQETQYF,TGCAGTGGGGGTCGGAAACAAGAGACCCAGTACTTC